This T cell receptor (delta chain) derives from a study of Vδ1+ human thymocytes. Study results and limitations: Thymic delta-chain repertoires held roughly 20% Vdelta2 sequences and few Vdelta3, despite high sort purity. In the thymus, TRG and TRD repertoires looked highly polyclonal with Gaussian CDR3 lengths. Bulk repertoire data may be misinterpreted because of unexpected Vdelta2 sequences.

To note about this clone: What it binds is not known.

V was cut by 5 bases and J by 1 base, with 5 bases left in between. The CDR3 has 12 amino acids. Looked up from germline, CDR1 is TSWWSYY and CDR2 is QGS. The template was reverse-transcribed extracted RNA. Multiplex PCR used pooled V-gene forward primers and a constant-region reverse primer to amplify CDR3s. TCRdb re-called the multiplex PCR reads via CATT. The top ten clones hold approximately 0.3% of a sample with roughly 76,000 delta-chain clones, about 30% of them seen once. The specimen was Vdelta1+ gamma-delta thymocytes from the thymus. Regarding subset: FACS-sorted CD3+ TCRalphabeta- TCRVdelta1+ TCRVdelta2- thymocytes. The V call is TRDV1, the J call TRDJ1, with D uncertain. This sequence was found in a boy younger than two who had congenital heart surgery. CDR3 DNA sequence: TGTGCTCTTGGGACCGTCACCGATAAACTCATCTTT. Its protein is CALGTVTDKLIF.